This T cell receptor (beta chain) was documented in a study of shared clonotypes between healthy human individuals. Study summary: Every donor yielded three CD4 naive, three CD4 memory, two CD8 naive and one CD8 memory plate. General study results and limits: Expectations were that clonotype sharing among donors would be affected by sequencing depth. Only blood underwent sampling, and tissue repertoires likely differ.

This clone occurred once. The antigen remains undetermined. Sequenced by immunoSEQ multiplex PCR; TCRdb stores in-frame clones only, minus some. The top ten hold roughly 0.55% of the sample, which has 900,000 to 1,200,000 clones, around 78% seen once. Trimming took off 8 bases at V and 4 bases at J, with 17 bases between the two ends. CDR3 size: 14 residues. Germline V gene data show CDR1 as SGHTA and CDR2 as FQGNSA. The clonotype originates from a young man in good health. Some clones in this sample may be carry-over from other donors' samples. Sequenced input: memory CD4+ T cells from PBMCs. Subset denoted: CD45RA-negative fraction. The rearrangement links TRBV7-2 to TRBJ1-2, with D maybe TRBD1 (6 bases). The CDR3, as DNA: TGTGCCAGCGGCCGAAACACAGGGACCTATGGCTACACCTTC. It specifies CASGRNTGTYGYTF.